This T cell receptor (beta chain) was captured in a study of vaccination effects on CD4 cells after COVID-19. Whole-study results and caveats: Marked clonal contraction of both clone types appeared late after vaccination.

ViraFEST assay sequencing came after antigen-specific CD4+ T cells were expanded with viral peptide pools. Subsequent to a culture period of approximately 11 days, CD4+ T cells were isolated. The infection with SARS-CoV-2 (confirmed by PCR) occurred in this person between March and December 2020. BNT162b2 vaccine or mRNA-1273 vaccine was given to participants in two doses. It was with about 9.3 IU/ml IL-2 and about 10 ug/ml peptides that more than 1.5 million PBMC per well were cultured. As concerns this clone: Its antigen is as yet unknown.

Data came from immunoSEQ multiplex PCR; TCRdb stores just in-frame clones and leaves some out. The data contain 13,000 or so clones, just under 75% of them singletons. The specimen comprised CD4+ T cells from PBMCs cultured with HCoV-NL63 spike peptides, sampled after COVID-19 vaccination. The sequence was collected from a human donor who had a prior SARS-CoV-2 infection.

CDR3 bases: TGTGCCAGCCGGCGAGGGGGAGGCGAGCAGTACTTC. This gives the protein CASRRGGGEQYF. The gene calls are TRBV6-5 and TRBJ2-7, with D perhaps being TRBD1 or TRBD2 (6 bases each). CDR1 and CDR2 from the germline V gene are MNHEY and SVGAGI. The CDR3 is made up of 12 amino acids. With 8 bases removed from V and 6 bases from J, the gap between germline ends came to 14 bases.